The 22 T cell receptor beta chains listed next were all sequenced from one sample in a study of cytomegalovirus exposure and HLA in healthy donors (TCRdb year 2017). The library came from the immunoSEQ multiplex PCR assay. A mixture of 60 forward primers for TCR Vbeta segments and 13 reverse primers for TCR Jbeta segments was used in the multiplex PCR. In TCRdb, the immuneACCESS table is reduced to in-frame sequences with V and J assigned. These tables do not hold every clone; where another copy was compared, an unresolved V gene accounts for under half, and the others remain unexplained. The sample table records 150,000 to 200,000 clones; 75% to 85% of these occur just once. The ten largest account for around 7% of the sample. The specimen was PBMCs. Receptors originate from a man younger than 45 in good health and CMV-seropositive.

This clone was observed a few times. This sequence joins TRBV19 and TRBJ2-6; tentative D call: TRBD1 (5 bases). Germline CDR1 LNHDA, CDR2 SQIVND (reference sequence). V lost 1 base and J lost 4, with 17 bases in between. CDR3 length: 18 amino acids. The CDR3 nucleotides read TGTGCCAGTAGTATAGGCACAGGCTCCCTTCCAGGGGCCAACGTCCTGACTTTC. Protein product: CASSIGTGSLPGANVLTF.

The gene calls are TRBV6-5 and TRBJ2-5, with D possibly matching TRBD1 (6 bases). CDR3 size: 13 residues. Looked up from germline, CDR1 is MNHEY and CDR2 is SVGAGI. V was shortened by 6 bases and J by 2 bases, with 10 bases between the two germline ends. The CDR3 region has the DNA TGTGCCAGCAGCGGACAGCCTCAAGAGACCCAGTACTTC. Its protein product is CASSGQPQETQYF.

V and J are TRBV10-3 and TRBJ2-3; D may be TRBD1 (5 bases). V lost 4 bases and J 2 bases, leaving 10 bases between the germline ends. Germline V lookup: CDR1 ENHRY, CDR2 SYGVKD. The CDR3 contains 14 residues. CDR3 residues: CAISGGGHTDTQYF. CDR3 nucleotide sequence: TGTGCCATCAGTGGGGGCGGACACACAGATACGCAGTATTTT.

V gene TRBV25-1 combines with J gene TRBJ2-5; D not certain. The CDR3 totals 12 residues. With 3 bases removed from V and 9 bases from J, the gap between germline ends came to 11 bases. Germline CDR1 reads MGHDK; CDR2 reads SYGVNS. This chain's CDR3 is CASSDPSLSQYF. DNA of the CDR3: TGTGCCAGCAGTGATCCGAGTCTGTCCCAGTACTTC.

The rearrangement links TRBV5-1 to TRBJ2-2; D gene uncertain. Deletions cut 0 bases from V and 3 bases from J, with 6 bases between. Germline V gives CDR1 SGHRS, CDR2 YFSETQ. The CDR3 extends over 14 amino acids. The CDR3 DNA sequence: TGCGCCAGCAGCTTGGGACTCGACACCGGGGAGCTGTTTTTT. Encoded protein: CASSLGLDTGELFF.

The CDR3, as DNA: TGTGCCAGCAGCGTAGGGGCAGGGCCCTACGAGCAGTACTTC. Translated, it gives CASSVGAGPYEQYF. The chain uses TRBV9 and TRBJ2-7; tentatively, D is TRBD1 (5 bases). This CDR3 spans 14 amino acids. From germline, CDR1 is SGDLS and CDR2 YYNGEE. V gave up 0 bases and J gave up 2 bases, with 9 bases separating them.

The V call is TRBV6-1, the J call TRBJ2-1; D gene uncertain. This CDR3 region has 16 residues. Trimming shortened V by 3 bases and J by 0 bases, and 12 bases separated the two germline ends. CDR1 and CDR2 (germline): MNHNS, SASEGT. Written as DNA, the CDR3 is TGTGCCAGCAGTGACTTCCCCCTGAGCTCCTACAATGAGCAGTTCTTC. Translating it yields CASSDFPLSSYNEQFF.

The chain combines TRBV6-6 with TRBJ1-1, with D possibly matching TRBD1 (6 bases). Trimming took 3 bases from V and 3 from J, leaving 14 bases between them. From germline, CDR1 is MNHNY and CDR2 SVGAGI (reference sequence). There are 15 residues in the CDR3. CDR3 residues: CASSYLQGADTEAFF. In DNA, the CDR3 is TGTGCCAGCAGTTATCTACAGGGAGCTGACACTGAAGCTTTCTTT.

This CDR3 is CASNSMGAAYNEQFF. The CDR3 DNA reads as TGTGCCAGCAATTCAATGGGGGCAGCCTACAATGAGCAGTTCTTC. This sequence joins TRBV7-2 and TRBJ2-1, with D possibly being TRBD1 (6 bases). Trimming removed 7 bases at V and 2 bases at J, with 15 bases between. Germline V lookup: CDR1 SGHTA, CDR2 FQGNSA. This CDR3 has 15 residues.

CDR3 nucleotides: TGTGCTAGTGGGAGGGACAGGGGATATCAAGAGACCCAGTACTTC. This sequence encodes CASGRDRGYQETQYF. V usage is TRBV12-5 and J usage is TRBJ2-5; 10 bases are shared with TRBD1. V shed 6 bases and J 2 bases; nucleotides not matched to a gene: 6. Germline assignment: CDR1 LGHNT and CDR2 FRNRAP. The CDR3 has 15 residues.

The V call is TRBV7-2, the J call TRBJ1-4; TRBD1 matches 9 bases. Germline V gives CDR1 SGHTA, CDR2 FQGNSA. CDR3 length: 16 residues. The ends lost 1 base at V and 2 bases at J; junction bases unmatched: 2. The CDR3 protein is CASSLGTGATNEKLFF. As DNA, the CDR3 is TGTGCCAGCAGCTTAGGGACAGGGGCTACTAATGAAAAACTGTTTTTT.

The chain recombines TRBV9 with TRBJ2-5; no clear D gene. Germline CDR1 SGDLS, CDR2 YYNGEE. The CDR3 totals 14 residues. Trimming cost V 0 bases and J 2 bases, with 8 bases left between them. This CDR3 is CASSVVPGQETQYF. Written as DNA, the CDR3 is TGTGCCAGCAGCGTAGTTCCAGGTCAAGAGACCCAGTACTTC.

The rearrangement joins TRBV4-1 to TRBJ1-5; maybe TRBD1 (6 bases). CDR1 and CDR2 from the germline V gene are MGHRA and YSYEKL. The CDR3 spans 18 residues. Trimming removed 2 bases at V and 0 bases at J, with 17 bases between. CDR3 nucleotide sequence: TGCGCCAGCAGCCAACCAGGGACAAGGGAGTTTAGCAATCAGCCCCAGCATTTT. Its translation: CASSQPGTREFSNQPQHF.

This clone occurred once. This chain uses TRBV5-1 with TRBJ2-7; 8 positions match TRBD1. The length of the CDR3 is 16 residues. After removal of 0 bases from V and 5 bases from J, the junction contained 10 bases not matched to a gene. Germline V gene lookup returns CDR1 SGHRS and CDR2 YFSETQ. The CDR3 sequence is CASSLARRQGFHEQYF. In nucleotides, the CDR3 is TGCGCCAGCAGCTTGGCCAGGAGACAGGGGTTCCACGAGCAGTACTTC.

The genes are TRBV6-1 and TRBJ1-5; TRBD1 agrees at 9 bases. The CDR3 is 14 residues long. CDR1 and CDR2 (germline): MNHNS, SASEGT. Trimming at V came to 3 bases and at J to 8 bases, leaving 5 bases not matched to a gene. The CDR3 sequence is CASSEGTGSEPQHF. The CDR3 nucleotides read TGTGCCAGCAGTGAGGGGACAGGGTCTGAGCCCCAGCATTTT.

This clone was counted only a few times. The CDR3 DNA reads as TGTGCCAGCAGTAGGAGACAGGGGAGTAATGAAAAACTGTTTTTT. Translating it yields CASSRRQGSNEKLFF. This chain links TRBV6-5 with TRBJ1-4; 8 bases agree with TRBD1. V trimming: 5 bases; J trimming: 4 bases; junction bases outside the gene matches: 6. CDR3 size: 15 residues. Germline assignment: CDR1 MNHEY and CDR2 SVGAGI.

The rearrangement links TRBV11-3 to TRBJ2-1, with D possibly matching TRBD1 (6 bases). The length of the CDR3 is 13 residues. CDR1 is SGHNT, CDR2 YENEEA, per germline. Trimming left V 4 bases short and J 7 bases short, with 11 bases between. The CDR3 bases are TGTGCCAGCAGCTCAGGGGTGGCGAATGAGCAGTTCTTC. It translates to CASSSGVANEQFF. The whole variable domain, filled in from reference TRBV11-3 and TRBJ2-1, reads EAGVVQSPRYKIIEKKQPVAFWCNPISGHNTLYWYLQNLGQGPELLIRYENEEAVDDSQLPKDRFSAERLKGVDSTLKIQPAELGDSAVYLCASSSGVANEQFFGPGTRLTVL.

The chain employs TRBV25-1 and TRBJ1-1; D gene uncertain. With 3 bases removed from V and 5 bases from J, the gap between germline ends came to 7 bases. CDR1 MGHDK and CDR2 SYGVNS come from the germline V gene. The CDR3 sequence is 12 residues long. The CDR3: CASSDSGTEAFF. The CDR3 bases are TGTGCCAGCAGTGATAGCGGTACTGAAGCTTTCTTT.

The rearrangement uses TRBV7-2 and TRBJ1-2; 9 bases agree with TRBD1. V lost 5 bases and J lost 5; bases outside the gene matches: 6. There are 14 residues in the CDR3. CDR1 is SGHTA and CDR2 is FQGNSA in the germline V gene. The DNA of the CDR3 is TGTGCCAGCAGCCGGACAGGGGCCCCTTATGGCTACACCTTC. Amino acids: CASSRTGAPYGYTF.

The chain joins TRBV4-1 to TRBJ2-5; weak D call: TRBD2 (7 bases). Germline assignment: CDR1 MGHRA and CDR2 YSYEKL. This CDR3 has 17 residues. The V end lost 0 bases, the J end lost 3 bases, and 17 bases lay between the germline ends. The CDR3 DNA reads TGCGCCAGCAGCCAAGAGGATTCTCGGGGGGCGAAAGAGACCCAGTACTTC. Amino acid sequence: CASSQEDSRGAKETQYF.

V is TRBV30 and J is TRBJ1-3, with D possibly matching TRBD1 (5 bases). The germline gives CDR1 GTSNPN, CDR2 SVGIG (reference sequence). The CDR3 runs 15 residues. Deletions cut 2 bases from V and 0 bases from J, with 11 bases between. CDR3 protein: CAWSRADNSGNTIYF. CDR3 in DNA: TGTGCCTGGAGTAGGGCGGACAACTCTGGAAACACCATATATTTT.

This clone was seen just once. The CDR3 is CASSAERAVNYGYTF. Written as DNA, the CDR3 is TGTGCCAGCAGCGCCGAGCGCGCAGTTAACTATGGCTACACCTTC. This rearrangement joins TRBV5-4 to TRBJ1-2; no firm D call. V gave up 4 bases and J gave up 1 base, with 14 bases separating them. Germline V lookup: CDR1 SGHNT, CDR2 YYREEE (reference sequence). This CDR3 region has 15 residues.